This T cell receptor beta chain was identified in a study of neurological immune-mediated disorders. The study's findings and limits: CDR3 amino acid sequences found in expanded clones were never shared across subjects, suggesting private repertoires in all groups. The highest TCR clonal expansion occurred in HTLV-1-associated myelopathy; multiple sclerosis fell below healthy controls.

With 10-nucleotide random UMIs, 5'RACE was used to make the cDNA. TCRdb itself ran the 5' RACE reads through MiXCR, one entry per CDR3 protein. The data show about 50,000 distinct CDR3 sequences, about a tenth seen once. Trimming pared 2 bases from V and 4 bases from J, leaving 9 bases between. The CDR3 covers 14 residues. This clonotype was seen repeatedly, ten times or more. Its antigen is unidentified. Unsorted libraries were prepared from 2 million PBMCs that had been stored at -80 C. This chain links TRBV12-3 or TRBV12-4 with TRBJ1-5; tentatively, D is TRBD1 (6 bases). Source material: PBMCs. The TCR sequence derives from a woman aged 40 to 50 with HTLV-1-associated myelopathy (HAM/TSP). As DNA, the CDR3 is TGTGCCAGCAGTTTAAACAGGGTTAATCAGCCCCAGCATTTT. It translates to CASSLNRVNQPQHF.